Presented here are 6 T cell receptor beta chains from one specimen sequenced in a study of cytomegalovirus exposure and HLA in healthy donors. PCR amplification relied on 60 Vbeta primers (plus 13 Jbeta primers). Measured with immunoSEQ multiplex PCR; TCRdb has only the in-frame clones, and not every one. The table includes 74,000 or so clones, 77% detected once. The sample taken for sequencing was PBMCs. These receptors all stem from a man aged 50-59 years in good health and CMV-seropositive.

The CDR3, as DNA: TGTGCCACCAGCTTGGGACTAGCTTATGAGCAGTTCTTC. Protein sequence: CATSLGLAYEQFF. The V gene is TRBV15, the J gene TRBJ2-1; 9 nucleotides match TRBD2. Trimming at V came to 5 bases and at J to 8 bases, leaving 4 bases not matched to a gene. This CDR3 comprises 13 residues. Germline V CDR1 and CDR2: LNHNV, YYDKDF (reference sequence).

V and J are TRBV29-1 and TRBJ1-1; D not certain. Germline lookup yields CDR1 SQVTM and CDR2 ANQGSEA. The CDR3 length is 12 residues. Trimming removed 4 bases at V and 3 bases at J, with 9 bases between. The CDR3 sequence is CSVVPGDTEAFF. The CDR3 region has the DNA TGCAGCGTTGTCCCCGGGGACACTGAAGCTTTCTTT.

The chain uses TRBV14 and TRBJ2-5; TRBD2 agrees at 7 bases. CDR1 and CDR2 (germline): SGHDN, FVKESK. The CDR3 loop spans 16 amino acids. Trimming at V came to 1 base and at J to 2 bases, leaving 7 bases not matched to a gene. CDR3 nucleotides: TGTGCCAGCAGCCAAGTCTGGGGGGGAGCACAAGAGACCCAGTACTTC. It specifies CASSQVWGGAQETQYF.

Only one count was recorded for this clone. The chain has TRBV5-1 and TRBJ2-2; tentatively, D is TRBD2 (6 bases). The germline V gene encodes CDR1 SGHRS and CDR2 YFSETQ. Trimming took off 3 bases at V and 8 bases at J, with 11 bases between the two ends. The CDR3 extends over 13 amino acids. CDR3 in amino acids: CASSYRGTGELFF. CDR3 in DNA: TGCGCCAGCAGCTACCGAGGGACTGGGGAGCTGTTTTTT.

V and J are TRBV18 and TRBJ2-2, with 9 positions matching TRBD1. CDR1 and CDR2 from the germline V gene are KGHSH and LQKENI. The CDR3 loop spans 14 amino acids. V lost 3 bases to trimming and J lost 5 bases; unmatched junction nucleotides: 1. CDR3 in DNA: TGTGCCAGCTCACCGGGACAGGGTACCGGGGAGCTGTTTTTT. Translation: CASSPGQGTGELFF.

This sequence joins TRBV25-1 and TRBJ2-3; TRBD2 matches at 13 bases. V lost 6 bases, J lost 1 base, and 1 base stayed unmatched. Germline CDR1 MGHDK, CDR2 SYGVNS. The CDR3 spans 15 residues. CDR3 sequence reads: CASRGTSGGTDTQYF. For the CDR3, the DNA is TGTGCCAGCAGGGGGACTAGCGGGGGCACAGATACGCAGTATTTT.